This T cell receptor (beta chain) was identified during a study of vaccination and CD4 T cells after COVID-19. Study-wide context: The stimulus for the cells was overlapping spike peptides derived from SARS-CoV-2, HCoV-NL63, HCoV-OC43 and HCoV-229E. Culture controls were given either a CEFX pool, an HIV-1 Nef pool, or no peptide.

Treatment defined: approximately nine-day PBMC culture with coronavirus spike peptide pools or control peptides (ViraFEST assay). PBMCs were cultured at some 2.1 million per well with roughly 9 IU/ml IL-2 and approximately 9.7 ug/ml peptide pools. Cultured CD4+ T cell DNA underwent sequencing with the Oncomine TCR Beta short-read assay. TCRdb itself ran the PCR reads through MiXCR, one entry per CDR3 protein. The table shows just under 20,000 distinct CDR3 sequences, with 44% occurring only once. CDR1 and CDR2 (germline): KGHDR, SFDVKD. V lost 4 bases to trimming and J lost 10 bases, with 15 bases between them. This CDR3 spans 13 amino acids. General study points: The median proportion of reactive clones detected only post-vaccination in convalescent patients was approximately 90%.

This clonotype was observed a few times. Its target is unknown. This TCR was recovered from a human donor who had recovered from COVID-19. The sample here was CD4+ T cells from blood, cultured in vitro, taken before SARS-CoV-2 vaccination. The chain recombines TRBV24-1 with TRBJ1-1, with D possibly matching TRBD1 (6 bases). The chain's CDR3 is CATSDRGADGAFF. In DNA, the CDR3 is TGTGCCACCAGTGACCGGGGGGCGGATGGAGCTTTCTTT.